These 5 T cell receptor beta chains originate from one sample sequenced in a study of cytomegalovirus exposure and HLA in healthy donors. This PCR relied on a set of 60 Vbeta primers and 13 Jbeta primers. The repertoire was sequenced with immunoSEQ multiplex PCR; TCRdb's copy has only in-frame clones and lacks some. The sample shows 95,000 to 150,000 clones, about three quarters of them seen only once. Sequencing was carried out using PBMCs. Every receptor here comes from a woman aged 40 to 50 in good health and CMV-seropositive.

The chain joins TRBV10-3 to TRBJ1-2; D possibly corresponds to TRBD1 (5 bases). Trimming left V 3 bases short and J 2 bases short, with 7 bases between. Germline assignment: CDR1 ENHRY and CDR2 SYGVKD. The CDR3 is made up of 13 amino acids. CDR3 sequence: CAISEPGNYGYTF. The CDR3 nucleotides are TGTGCCATCAGTGAACCAGGGAACTATGGCTACACCTTC.

This chain uses TRBV7-3 with TRBJ2-6, with a possible D match to TRBD1 (5 bases). The germline gives CDR1 SGHTA, CDR2 FQGTGA. The CDR3 contains 16 residues. V lost 2 bases and J lost 0, with 8 bases in between. As DNA, the CDR3 is TGTGCCAGCAGCTTATGGGGCAGCTCTGGGGCCAACGTCCTGACTTTC. Translation gives CASSLWGSSGANVLTF.

V is TRBV11-2 and J is TRBJ1-2, with TRBD1 identical over 8 bases. This CDR3 spans 14 amino acids. After removal of 5 bases from V and 2 bases from J, the junction contained 4 bases not matched to a gene. The germline V gene encodes CDR1 SGHAT and CDR2 FQNNGV. The CDR3 here is CASSPGGRNYGYTF. The CDR3 coding sequence is TGTGCCAGCAGCCCAGGGGGCAGAAACTATGGCTACACCTTC.

This sequence joins TRBV5-1 and TRBJ2-5; D unresolved. CDR3 size: 11 residues. Germline CDR1 reads SGHRS; CDR2 reads YFSETQ. Trimming took 2 bases from V and 3 from J, leaving 2 bases between them. The CDR3 protein is CASSFKETQYF. The CDR3 DNA sequence: TGCGCCAGCAGCTTTAAAGAGACCCAGTACTTC.

The J gene is TRBJ1-2, the V gene TRBV9; 7 nucleotides agree with TRBD1. This CDR3 region has 15 residues. The germline CDR1 and CDR2 sequences are SGDLS and YYNGEE. With V trimmed by 3 bases and J by 3 bases, 8 bases remained unmatched. The CDR3: CASSGRQGEDYGYTF. DNA of the CDR3: TGTGCCAGCAGCGGGAGACAGGGTGAAGACTATGGCTACACCTTC.